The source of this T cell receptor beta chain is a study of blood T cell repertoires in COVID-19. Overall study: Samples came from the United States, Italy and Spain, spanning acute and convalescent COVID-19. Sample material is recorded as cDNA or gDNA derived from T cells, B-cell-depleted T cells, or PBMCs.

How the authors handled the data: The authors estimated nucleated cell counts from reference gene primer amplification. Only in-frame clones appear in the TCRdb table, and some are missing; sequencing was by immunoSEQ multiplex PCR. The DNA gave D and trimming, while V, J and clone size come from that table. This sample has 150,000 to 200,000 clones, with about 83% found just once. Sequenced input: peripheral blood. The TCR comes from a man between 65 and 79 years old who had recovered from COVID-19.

CDR3 DNA sequence: TGTGCCAGCAGCAACGGACAGGGCCAACAGCCCCAGCATTTT. It specifies CASSNGQGQQPQHF. The genes are TRBV6-5 and TRBJ1-5; 8 bases fit TRBD1. Germline CDR1 and CDR2: MNHEY and SVGAGI. The CDR3 loop spans 14 amino acids. J gave up 7 bases and V 6 bases, and 8 bases lay outside the gene matches.